This entry lists 22 T cell receptor beta chains sequenced from one sample in a study of CD8 T cells in Susac syndrome. RNA amounts of about 0.5 to 1 ug underwent reverse transcription with random hexamers. A single record per CDR3 protein comes from TCRdb applying MiXCR to the immunoSEQ multiplex PCR reads. The sample consists of tens of thousands of distinct CDR3 sequences, around nine tenths of them appearing once. Sequences were obtained from CD8+ T cells from PBMCs. These receptors came from a human donor with multiple sclerosis.

V and J are TRBV12-3 or TRBV12-4 and TRBJ2-3; 12 positions match TRBD2. Unmatched junction bases numbered 6, after V lost 6 bases and J lost 2 bases. The CDR3 has 16 amino acids. The CDR3 nucleotides are TGTGCCAGCAGGTCTAGCGGGGGGGCTGACACAGATACGCAGTATTTT. Translated: CASRSSGGADTDTQYF.

The chain couples TRBV4-3 to TRBJ2-1; TRBD2 matches at 7 bases. V shed 3 bases and J 0 bases; nucleotides not matched to a gene: 5. The CDR3 extends over 16 amino acids. The V gene's germline CDR1 is LGHNA and CDR2 YSLEER. The CDR3 here is CASSQVSGPSYNEQFF. CDR3 nucleotides: TGCGCCAGCAGCCAGGTTAGCGGGCCCTCCTACAATGAGCAGTTCTTC.

This chain uses TRBV28 with TRBJ1-5; 7 nucleotides agree with TRBD1. This CDR3 has 17 amino acids. V was clipped by 4 bases and J by 0 bases; unmatched bases: 9. Germline V gene lookup returns CDR1 MDHEN and CDR2 SYDVKM. The CDR3 loop is CASSSSQTGNSNQPQHF. CDR3 coding DNA: TGTGCCAGCAGTTCCTCACAGACAGGGAATAGCAATCAGCCCCAGCATTTT.

This clonotype was detected only once. This chain joins TRBV9 and TRBJ2-2, with TRBD2 matching over 7 bases. Germline trimming cut 3 bases from V and 4 bases from J; bases unmatched to any gene: 9. The CDR3 is 16 amino acids. From germline, CDR1 is SGDLS and CDR2 YYNGEE. CDR3 residues: CASSAPRGRATGELFF. CDR3 in DNA: TGTGCCAGCAGCGCACCCAGAGGGAGGGCCACCGGGGAGCTGTTTTTT.

The chain links TRBV30 to TRBJ1-2; no reliable D call. The CDR3 runs to 12 residues. Deletions cut 5 bases from V and 2 bases from J, with 9 bases between. The germline V gene has CDR1 GTSNPN and CDR2 SVGIG (reference sequence). In DNA form, the CDR3 reads TGTGCCTGGGAAGGCAGCAACTATGGCTACACCTTC. This encodes CAWEGSNYGYTF.

The rearrangement links TRBV9 to TRBJ1-2; TRBD1 might be the D (6 bases). The CDR3 runs to 15 residues. V dropped 3 bases and J dropped 6 bases, with 18 bases sitting between them. Germline V lookup: CDR1 SGDLS, CDR2 YYNGEE. CDR3 sequence (DNA): TGTGCCAGCAGCGCTAGCCCCTCAGGGGTTAATGGCTACACCTTC. Translating it yields CASSASPSGVNGYTF.

J is TRBJ1-2 and V is TRBV6-1, with D possibly being TRBD1 (5 bases). The germline V gene has CDR1 MNHNS and CDR2 SASEGT. The CDR3 has 14 amino acids. The V gene lost 1 base and the J gene lost 6 bases, with 12 bases spanning the gap. CDR3 amino acids: CASSEVIGVDGYTF. For the CDR3, the DNA is TGTGCCAGCAGTGAAGTAATAGGGGTTGATGGCTACACCTTC.

The CDR3 coding sequence is TGTGCCAGCAATCTAGCGGGGGGGGACTACGAGCAGTACTTC. Translated: CASNLAGGDYEQYF. The chain carries TRBV6-5 and TRBJ2-7, with 12 bases identical to TRBD2. V was pared by 7 bases and J by 3 bases, with 4 bases of the junction left unmatched. CDR1 is MNHEY and CDR2 is SVGAGI in the germline V gene. The CDR3 totals 14 residues.

The chain uses TRBV13 and TRBJ1-2; D is uncertain. CDR1 is PRHDT, CDR2 FYEKMQ, per germline (reference sequence). Between the trimmed V and J ends, which lost 4 bases and 8 bases, there was a span of 17 bases. This CDR3 is 14 amino acids long. The CDR3 protein is CASSSLEEYGGYTF. CDR3 nucleotides: TGTGCCAGCAGCTCCCTGGAGGAATACGGGGGCTACACCTTC.

This chain uses TRBV3-1 with TRBJ2-1; D possibly corresponds to TRBD2 (6 bases). The V gene lost 1 base and the J gene lost 0 bases, with 10 bases spanning the gap. The CDR3 runs 16 residues. Looked up from germline, CDR1 is LGHDT and CDR2 is YNNKEL (reference sequence). The CDR3 coding sequence is TGTGCCAGCAGCCAAGTGGGGACTGGCTCCTACAATGAGCAGTTCTTC. Amino acid sequence: CASSQVGTGSYNEQFF.

The chain links TRBV3-1 to TRBJ2-3; the match to TRBD2 covers 10 bases. This CDR3 has 15 amino acids. The ends lost 5 bases at V and 6 bases at J; junction bases unmatched: 8. CDR1 LGHDT and CDR2 YNNKEL come from the germline V gene (reference sequence). The CDR3 region is CASSYSGRPGDTQYF. The CDR3 DNA sequence: TGTGCCAGCAGCTATAGCGGGAGGCCTGGGGATACGCAGTATTTT.

This rearrangement joins TRBV4-1 to TRBJ1-2; D perhaps matches TRBD1 (5 bases). V was shortened by 1 base and J by 1 base, with 10 bases between the two germline ends. The germline V gene encodes CDR1 MGHRA and CDR2 YSYEKL. The CDR3 sequence is 15 residues long. CDR3 nucleotide sequence: TGCGCCAGCAGCCAAGGGGGGACCCTTAACTATGGCTACACCTTC. It codes for CASSQGGTLNYGYTF.

The chain recombines TRBV11-1 with TRBJ2-2, with TRBD1 matching over 7 bases. Trimming took 5 bases from V and 2 from J; bases not matched to a gene: 5. Germline V lookup: CDR1 SGHAT, CDR2 FQDESV (reference sequence). The length of the CDR3 is 15 residues. The CDR3 DNA reads TGTGCCAGCAGCCCGAGGGACAGCAACACCGGGGAGCTGTTTTTT. Translating it yields CASSPRDSNTGELFF.

This CDR3 reads CASSPGGPGDTQYF. DNA for the CDR3: TGTGCCAGCAGCCCTGGGGGGCCGGGAGATACGCAGTATTTT. The rearrangement uses TRBV3-1 and TRBJ2-3; D may match TRBD1 or TRBD2 (6 bases each). The germline gives CDR1 LGHDT, CDR2 YNNKEL (reference sequence). The CDR3 runs 14 residues. The V gene lost 4 bases and the J gene lost 5 bases, with 13 bases spanning the gap.

This chain links TRBV27 with TRBJ2-1; no reliable D call. The CDR3 is 14 amino acids. V was shortened by 4 bases and J by 4 bases, with 11 bases between the two germline ends. CDR1 and CDR2 (germline): MNHEY, SMNVEV (reference sequence). This CDR3 reads CASSSNLGYNEQFF. The DNA of the CDR3 is TGTGCCAGCAGTTCAAACTTAGGGTACAATGAGCAGTTCTTC.

This rearrangement joins TRBV19 to TRBJ1-4; D is possibly TRBD1 (5 bases). This CDR3 has 16 amino acids. V lost 9 bases and J lost 0, with 17 bases in between. CDR1 and CDR2 from the germline V gene are LNHDA and SQIVND (reference sequence). The CDR3 DNA is TGTGCCAGCCGACGGGGGAGGGGCGCAACTAATGAAAAACTGTTTTTT. Translation gives CASRRGRGATNEKLFF.

This chain uses TRBV2 with TRBJ1-2; D remains ambiguous. This CDR3 region has 11 residues. CDR1 and CDR2 (germline): SNHLY, FYNNEI. Trimming left V 2 bases short and J 5 bases short, with 3 bases between. The CDR3 loop reads CASSESYGYTF. CDR3 bases: TGTGCCAGCAGTGAAAGTTATGGCTACACCTTC.

This clonotype came up a few times. The V and J genes are TRBV6-5 and TRBJ2-7; 7 positions agree with TRBD1. CDR3 length: 12 amino acids. With 6 bases clipped from V and 6 bases from J, the junction kept 5 bases outside the gene matches. Germline V lookup: CDR1 MNHEY, CDR2 SVGAGI. CDR3 sequence reads: CASSPTGPEQYF. In nucleotides, the CDR3 is TGTGCCAGCAGCCCGACAGGGCCCGAGCAGTACTTC.

CDR3 loop: CASSLGAGGSYEQYF. The CDR3, as DNA: TGCGCCAGCAGCTTGGGGGCAGGGGGATCCTACGAGCAGTACTTC. The chain employs TRBV5-1 and TRBJ2-7, with TRBD1 identical over 7 bases. Germline trimming cut 0 bases from V and 1 base from J; bases unmatched to any gene: 4. The CDR3 has 15 residues. CDR1 and CDR2 (germline): SGHRS, YFSETQ.

The chain couples TRBV4-1 to TRBJ1-4; D is perhaps TRBD1 (6 bases). The CDR3 is made up of 15 amino acids. V dropped 3 bases and J dropped 5 bases, with 13 bases sitting between them. Per the germline V gene, CDR1 is MGHRA and CDR2 is YSYEKL. The CDR3 loop is CASSQTGSRNEKLFF. CDR3 in DNA: TGCGCCAGCAGCCAGACAGGCTCCCGAAATGAAAAACTGTTTTTT.

The J gene is TRBJ2-1, the V gene TRBV5-6; no clear D. This CDR3 is 12 amino acids long. V gave up 3 bases and J gave up 10 bases, with 11 bases separating them. Germline assignment: CDR1 SGHDT and CDR2 YYEEEE. CDR3 loop: CASSSPLWEQFF. DNA for the CDR3: TGTGCCAGCAGCTCCCCCCTTTGGGAGCAGTTCTTC.

The V gene is TRBV12-3 or TRBV12-4, the J gene TRBJ2-2; possibly TRBD1 for D (6 bases). Trimming cost V 2 bases and J 7 bases, with 11 bases left between them. This CDR3 has 14 amino acids. CDR3 sequence: CASSLMGAGGELFF. The CDR3 region has the DNA TGTGCCAGCAGTTTAATGGGGGCCGGCGGGGAGCTGTTTTTT.